This T cell receptor beta chain is from a study of spatial heterogeneity in lung cancer (dated by TCRdb to the late 2010s). In the study overall: Beta-chain transcripts were consistently detected in greater numbers than alpha-chain transcripts, which likely reflects a higher abundance of beta-chain transcripts. In the raw uncorrected reads, each unique combination of TCR and UMI appeared more than ten times on average. In non-small cell lung cancer, the study quantitatively compared TCR alpha and beta repertoires across several tumor regions, matched nontumor lung, and blood. Nonsynonymous mutation counts, determined by whole-exome sequencing of tumor tissue, were related to features of the TCR repertoire. Both alpha and beta chains were TCR-sequenced in samples taken at surgery, namely 220 tumor regions, 62 to 70 matched nontumor lung samples and 50 to 60 PBMC samples.

Comments on this clonotype: It lacks a known antigen. No per-base quality is available; no much larger clone lies one base away.

The library was built by means of 5' RACE. The sequencing machine was a NextSeq 500. The TCR library protocol attached a unique molecular identifier to each TCR cDNA molecule to allow correction of PCR and sequencing errors. The published analysis was carried out like this. TCR identification, UMI-based error correction and CDR3 extraction were all carried out with Decombinator tools. Expanded TCRs were defined as those above a frequency of 2 per 1,000, corresponding to the top 1% of the tumor frequency distribution. Each repertoire was subsampled 100 times to 5,000 TCRs, after which Renyi diversity was computed with the R vegan package. CDR3 similarity networks were built from amino acid triplet string-kernel similarity, with CDR3s being connected when pairwise similarity was above 0.82. In TCRdb, the public reads were trimmed at Q25 with fastp and aligned with MiXCR, with productive beta chains retained. Rows with a matching CDR3 protein are joined into one entry that keeps the most common DNA and genes. The V and J calls reflect TCRdb's pipeline rather than the authors' work. In this sample the table shows about 92,000 distinct CDR3 sequences, roughly 12% of which occur a single time. The ten largest make up about 41% of the sample.

Reading the label with the study, this specimen's time point is: sample taken at primary tumor resection. Donors were approximately 72 patients with early-stage, untreated non-small cell lung cancer from the lung TRACERx cohort. Whole RNA extracted from tumor and nontumor lung tissue, or from cryopreserved PBMC samples, was used for TCR sequencing without cell sorting. Only patients for whom sufficient RNA was available from at least two tumor regions were selected for TCR sequencing. Overall study results and their limits: Additional single-cell paired TCR alpha and beta sequencing was considered necessary to confirm, at a functional level, the hypothesis that regional TCRs recognize regional mutations. Ubiquitous expanded tumor TCRs were found in blood more often at tumor resection than at routine follow-up.

CDR1 and CDR2 were assigned from the germline V gene (reference sequence) as SGHAT and FQDESV. The CDR3, cysteine through phenylalanine, is 17 amino acids long. The kept DNA is CDR3 alone, 51 bases in frame from the first base. The trim is 1 base for V and 2 bases for J, with a gap of 16 bases between the germline ends. The chain is encoded by TRBV11-1 joined to TRBJ2-3, with no confident D gene call. The material was PBMCs, obtained at surgery. The source of this sequence is a male donor with early-stage non-small cell lung cancer. The nucleotide sequence reads TGTGCCAGCAGCTTAGTCGGGCCCCGGTCGTCCACAGATACGCAGTATTTT. Its protein product is CASSLVGPRSSTDTQYF.